The 6 T cell receptor beta chains presented below share a single source sample, sequenced in a study of T cell responses to AZD1222 COVID-19 vaccine. Assay used: immunoSEQ multiplex PCR; TCRdb lists only in-frame clones, some missing. This sample has 130,000 or so clones, with 88% found just once. The sequenced sample was peripheral blood, obtained 28 days after the second AZD1222 dose. The receptors come from an adult who received the AZD1222 COVID-19 vaccine.

The chain employs TRBV13 and TRBJ2-7; 7 nucleotides line up with TRBD1. The V gene end was trimmed by 4 bases and the J gene end by 0 bases; junction bases not matched to a gene: 9. The CDR3 length is 16 residues. Germline V gene lookup returns CDR1 PRHDT and CDR2 FYEKMQ (reference sequence). The CDR3: CASSSRQGHTSYEQYF. Written as DNA, the CDR3 is TGTGCCAGCAGCTCCCGACAGGGACATACCTCCTACGAGCAGTACTTC. The full variable domain, in which reference TRBV13 and TRBJ2-7 provide the parts outside the CDR3, is AAGVIQSPRHLIKEKRETATLKCYPIPRHDTVYWYQQGPGQDPQFLISFYEKMQSDKGSIPDRFSAQQFSDYHSELNMSSLELGDSALYFCASSSRQGHTSYEQYFGPGTRLTVT.

The chain joins TRBV6-2 or TRBV6-3 to TRBJ1-5; D might be TRBD1 (5 bases). CDR1 MNHEY and CDR2 SVGEGT come from the germline V gene. Trimming took off 7 bases at V and 3 bases at J, with 19 bases between the two ends. This CDR3 has 16 residues. CDR3 sequence reads: CASTPWGKSPNQPQHF. The CDR3, as DNA: TGTGCCAGCACCCCTTGGGGGAAGAGCCCCAATCAGCCCCAGCATTTT.

The chain employs TRBV5-4 and TRBJ1-4; TRBD1 is a possible D gene (5 bases). Trimming removed 4 bases from V and 6 bases from J, with 16 bases in between. Germline V gene data show CDR1 as SGHNT and CDR2 as YYREEE (reference sequence). The CDR3 covers 15 residues. This CDR3 is CASSPGREVDEKLFF. The CDR3 DNA reads as TGTGCCAGCAGCCCGGGGCGGGAGGTGGATGAAAAACTGTTTTTT.

J is TRBJ2-1 and V is TRBV6-2 or TRBV6-3; weak D call: TRBD2 (5 bases). The CDR3 has 15 residues. V was trimmed by 4 bases and J by 4 bases, leaving 14 bases between them. Germline-derived CDR1 and CDR2 are MNHEY and SVGEGT. CDR3 DNA sequence: TGTGCCAGCAGTTTTTACGCGGGTTTTTACAATGAGCAGTTCTTC. Translating gives CASSFYAGFYNEQFF.

The rearrangement joins TRBV7-6 to TRBJ1-5; D is unresolved. The CDR3 runs 13 residues. The V end lost 4 bases, the J end lost 0 bases, and 4 bases lay between the germline ends. Per the germline V gene, CDR1 is SGHVS and CDR2 is FNYEAQ. The DNA of the CDR3 is TGTGCCAGCAGCTCCAATAGCAATCAGCCCCAGCATTTT. Encoded protein: CASSSNSNQPQHF.

The chain couples TRBV3-1 (or the pseudogene TRBV3-2) to TRBJ1-4; the D gene is possibly TRBD1 (6 bases). Per the germline V gene, CDR1 is LGHDT and CDR2 is YNNKEL (reference sequence). The CDR3 loop spans 14 amino acids. Trimming pared 5 bases from V and 7 bases from J, leaving 14 bases between. The DNA of the CDR3 is TGTGCCAGCAGCGAACAGGGTGTCTTTGAAAAACTGTTTTTT. Translated: CASSEQGVFEKLFF.